These 7 T cell receptor beta chains were sequenced from one sample in a study of cytomegalovirus exposure and HLA in healthy donors. Both 60 Vbeta primers and 13 Jbeta primers went into the PCR. Only in-frame clones appear in the TCRdb table, and some are missing; sequencing was by immunoSEQ multiplex PCR. The sample has tens of thousands of clones; roughly four fifths are singletons. Sequenced sample: PBMCs. The source is a man between 40 and 49 years old in good health and CMV-seronegative.

This clone has only one observation. The rearrangement uses TRBV7-2 and TRBJ1-1; perhaps TRBD1 as D (5 bases). CDR3 length equals 13 residues. Between the trimmed V and J ends, which lost 1 base and 6 bases, there was a span of 9 bases. The germline V gene has CDR1 SGHTA and CDR2 FQGNSA. The chain's CDR3 is CASSLEGSPEAFF. CDR3 coding DNA: TGTGCCAGCAGCTTAGAGGGGTCTCCTGAAGCTTTCTTT.

The genes are TRBV5-1 and TRBJ2-1, with TRBD2 matching 10 bases. The CDR3 contains 15 residues. The V gene end was trimmed by 5 bases and the J gene end by 2 bases; junction bases not matched to a gene: 4. Germline assignment: CDR1 SGHRS and CDR2 YFSETQ. CDR3 region: CASRPGLAAYNEQFF. CDR3 nucleotides: TGCGCCAGCAGACCCGGACTAGCGGCCTACAATGAGCAGTTCTTC.

In the case of this clone: One junction end does not reproduce the germline sequence, and a read error may be involved. This chain connects TRBV7-2 to TRBJ2-3; D is unresolved. This CDR3 has 15 amino acids. Germline-derived CDR1 and CDR2 are SGHTA and FQGNSA. The CDR3 region is CASTLSGTYLNTQYF. For the CDR3, the DNA is TGTGCCAGCACCTTATCGGGTACTTACCTCAATACGCAGTATTTT.

This rearrangement joins TRBV19 to TRBJ2-3; D is undetermined. The CDR3 sequence is 15 residues long. With 5 bases removed from V and 3 bases from J, the gap between germline ends came to 15 bases. Germline CDR1 reads LNHDA; CDR2 reads SQIVND (reference sequence). The CDR3 region is CASSFALGRTDTQYF. The CDR3, as DNA: TGTGCCAGTAGTTTCGCTCTCGGTAGAACAGATACGCAGTATTTT.

The chain links TRBV29-1 to TRBJ2-5, with D tentatively TRBD1 (6 bases). The V and J ends lost 6 bases and 2 bases respectively, with 13 bases between them. The germline V gene encodes CDR1 SQVTM and CDR2 ANQGSEA. CDR3 length: 13 residues. The CDR3 reads CSVARGGQETQYF. DNA for the CDR3: TGCAGCGTCGCCAGAGGGGGACAAGAGACCCAGTACTTC.

The V call is TRBV4-2, the J call TRBJ1-2, with 7 bases aligning to TRBD1. Germline V CDR1 and CDR2: LGHNA, YNFKEQ. This CDR3 is built from 16 residues. Unmatched junction bases numbered 8, after V lost 4 bases and J lost 0 bases. The CDR3 sequence: CASSPRQGPANYGYTF. The CDR3 DNA reads TGTGCCAGCAGCCCTCGACAGGGACCAGCTAACTATGGCTACACCTTC.

V is TRBV2 and J is TRBJ2-1; 8 bases agree with TRBD2. The V gene's germline CDR1 is SNHLY and CDR2 FYNNEI. The CDR3 covers 17 residues. The CDR3 here is CDQQWTSFPPSKNEQFF. The CDR3 nucleotides read TGTGACCAGCAGTGGACTAGCTTCCCCCCATCGAAAAATGAGCAGTTCTTC. Looking up the rest from reference TRBV2 and TRBJ2-1 gives the full variable domain: EPEVTQTPSHQVTQMGQEVILRCVPISNHLYFYWYRQILGQKVEFLVSFYNNEISEKSEIFDDQFSVERPDGSNFTLKIRSTKLEDSAMYFCDQQWTSFPPSKNEQFFGPGTRLTVL.